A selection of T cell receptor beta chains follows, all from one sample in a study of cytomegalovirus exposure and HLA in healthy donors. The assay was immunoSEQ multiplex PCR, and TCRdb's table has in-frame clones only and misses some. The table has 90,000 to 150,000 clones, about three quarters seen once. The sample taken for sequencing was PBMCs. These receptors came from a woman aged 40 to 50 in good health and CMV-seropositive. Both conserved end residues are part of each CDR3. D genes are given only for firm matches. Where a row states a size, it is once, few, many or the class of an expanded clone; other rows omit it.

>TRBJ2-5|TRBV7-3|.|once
TGTGCCAGCAGCCCCAATAGGCGGGAGACCCAGTACTTC
CASSPNRRETQYF
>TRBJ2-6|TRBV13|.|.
TGTGCCAGCAGCTTAGGCCTGGGGGGAGCTGGGGCCAACGTCCTGACTTTC
CASSLGLGGAGANVLTF
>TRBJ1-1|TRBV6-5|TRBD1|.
TGTGCCAGCAGTTTGCGGACAGGGGACACTGAAGCTTTCTTT
CASSLRTGDTEAFF
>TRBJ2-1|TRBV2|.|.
TGTGCCAGCAGTGATCTCAGGCGGGCCTACAATGAGCAGTTCTTC
CASSDLRRAYNEQFF
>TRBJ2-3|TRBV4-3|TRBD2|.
TGCGCCAGCAGCACCTGGACTAGCGGGGGGGCCGATACGCAGTATTTT
CASSTWTSGGADTQYF
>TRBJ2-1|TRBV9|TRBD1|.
TGTGCCAGCAGCGACCGACAGGGCTCCTACAATGAGCAGTTCTTC
CASSDRQGSYNEQFF
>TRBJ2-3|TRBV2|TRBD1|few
TGTGCCAGCAGTGCACCGACAGGGGGCGGCGGAGATACGCAGTATTTT
CASSAPTGGGGDTQYF
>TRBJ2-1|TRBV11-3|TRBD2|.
TGTGCCAGCAGCTCCCTAGCGGGGGCCTACAATGAGCAGTTCTTC
CASSSLAGAYNEQFF
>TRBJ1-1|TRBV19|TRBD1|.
TGTGCCAGCCGGGACAGGGACCCTGAAGCTTTCTTT
CASRDRDPEAFF
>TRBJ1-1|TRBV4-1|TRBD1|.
TGCGCCAGCAGCCAAAAGGACAGGGGGCTCGGAGCTTTCTTT
CASSQKDRGLGAFF
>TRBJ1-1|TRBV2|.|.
TGTGCCAGCAGTCTTGAGGGAGTGAACACTGAAGCTTTCTTT
CASSLEGVNTEAFF
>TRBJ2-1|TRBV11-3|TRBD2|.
TGTGCCAGCAGCTTCGATAGCGGGGGCCACAATGAGCAGTTCTTC
CASSFDSGGHNEQFF
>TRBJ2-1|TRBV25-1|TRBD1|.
TGTGCCAGCAGCGACCCCGGGACAGGGGACAATGAGCAGTTCTTC
CASSDPGTGDNEQFF
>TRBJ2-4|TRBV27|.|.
TGTGCCAGCAGCTCGGCCAAAAACATTCAGTACTTC
CASSSAKNIQYF
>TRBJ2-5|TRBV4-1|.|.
TGCGCCAGCAGCCAAGAAGGGGGTGGGTTAAAGACCCAGTACTTC
CASSQEGGGLKTQYF
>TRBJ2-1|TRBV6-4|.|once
TGTGCCAGCAGTCGTCTTGGGGCCGGGAATGAGCAGTTCTTC
CASSRLGAGNEQFF
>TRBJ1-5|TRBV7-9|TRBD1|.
TGTGCCAGCACTAAGGGCAGGGGGGATCAGCCCCAGCATTTT
CASTKGRGDQPQHF
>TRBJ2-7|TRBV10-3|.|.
TGTGCCATCAGTGAGTCGGTCTTGGGCTGGGAGCAGTACTTC
CAISESVLGWEQYF
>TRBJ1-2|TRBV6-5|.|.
TGTGCCAGCAAGATGGGGGCTGGTGGCTACACCTTC
CASKMGAGGYTF
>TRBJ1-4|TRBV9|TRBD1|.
TGTGCCAGCAGCCCTATCCGGGGACAGGGGAATGAAAAACTGTTTTTT
CASSPIRGQGNEKLFF
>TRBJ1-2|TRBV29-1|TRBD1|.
TGCAGCGTCCGGGACAGAGAAAACTATGGCTACACCTTC
CSVRDRENYGYTF
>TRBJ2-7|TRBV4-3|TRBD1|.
TGCGCCAGCAGCCAAGAGGTCATCAGGACAGGGGGTCTTTTCGAGCAGTACTTC
CASSQEVIRTGGLFEQYF
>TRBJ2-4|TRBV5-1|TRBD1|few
TGCGCCAGCAGCCCGGGACAGGACCCAAACATTCAGTACTTC
CASSPGQDPNIQYF
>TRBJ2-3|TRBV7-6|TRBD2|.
TGTGCCAGCAGCTTAGCGTGGGCCCTAGCGGGGGGGCCGGATACGCAGTATTTT
CASSLAWALAGGPDTQYF
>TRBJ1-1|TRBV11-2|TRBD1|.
TGTGCCAGCAGCGATAGACAGGGAACAACGGCTGAAGCTTTCTTT
CASSDRQGTTAEAFF
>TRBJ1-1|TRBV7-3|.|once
TGTGCCAGCAGCTTAAATCAGTACACTGAAGCTTTCTTT
CASSLNQYTEAFF
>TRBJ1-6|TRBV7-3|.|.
TGTGCCAGCAGCTCCACGGCGGCGGGACGGGGTAATTCACCCCTCCACTTT
CASSSTAAGRGNSPLHF
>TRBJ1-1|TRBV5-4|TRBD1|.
TGTGCCAGCAGCTTAAGGGACAGGGGGATTACTGAAGCTTTCTTT
CASSLRDRGITEAFF
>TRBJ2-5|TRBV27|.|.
TGTGCCTCCGTGGGGGGAAGGTTCGAGACCCAGTACTTC
CASVGGRFETQYF
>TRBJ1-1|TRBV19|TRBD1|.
TGTGCCAGTAGTATTAGGGGACAGAGGAACACTGAAGCTTTCTTT
CASSIRGQRNTEAFF
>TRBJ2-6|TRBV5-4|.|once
TGTGCCAGCAGCTTGGGGCAGGGACTCGCAACTGGGGCCAACGTCCTGACTTTC
CASSLGQGLATGANVLTF
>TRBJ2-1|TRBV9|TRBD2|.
TGTGCCAGCAGCCCCTCTAGCGGGGCCCTCTACAATGAGCAGTTCTTC
CASSPSSGALYNEQFF
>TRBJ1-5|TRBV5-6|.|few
TGTGCCAGCAGCCAAACCCCGGGGCCCCAGCATTTT
CASSQTPGPQHF
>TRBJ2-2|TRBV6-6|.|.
TGTGCCAGCAGTAGCGGCATTAACACCGGGGAGCTGTTTTTT
CASSSGINTGELFF
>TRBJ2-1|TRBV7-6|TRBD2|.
TGTGCCAGCAGCGAACTAGCGGGGGGTCAAAACAATGAGCAGTTCTTC
CASSELAGGQNNEQFF
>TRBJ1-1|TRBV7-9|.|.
TGTGCCAGCAGCTTGAGTGGGGCAGAGACTGAAGCTTTCTTT
CASSLSGAETEAFF
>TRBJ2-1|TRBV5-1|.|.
TGCGCCAGCAGCTCAGGCATTGAGCAGTTCTTC
CASSSGIEQFF
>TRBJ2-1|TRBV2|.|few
TGTGCCGTGCAGGGCGCGTGGAATGAGCAGTTCTTC
CAVQGAWNEQFF
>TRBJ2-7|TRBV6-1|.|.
TGTGCCAGCAGTGGCGGGATAAGTGGGCAGCAGTACTTC
CASSGGISGQQYF
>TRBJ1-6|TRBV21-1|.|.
TGTGCCAGCTCTCAAAGGCGGTCACAGGGACATAATTCACCCCTCCACTTT
CASSQRRSQGHNSPLHF
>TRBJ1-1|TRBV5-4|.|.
TGTGCCAGCAGCTTAGCTGCTCCCATGAACACTGAAGCTTTCTTT
CASSLAAPMNTEAFF
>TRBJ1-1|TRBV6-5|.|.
TGTGCCAGCAGTTACTCGCCAGGCGCCACTGAAGCTTTCTTT
CASSYSPGATEAFF
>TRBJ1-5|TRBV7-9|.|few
TGTGCCAGCAGCTTAGGACAGCAGCCCCAGCATTTT
CASSLGQQPQHF
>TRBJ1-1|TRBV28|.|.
TGTGCCAGCAAAGAGGCGCTCCGAGAAGCTTTCTTT
CASKEALREAFF
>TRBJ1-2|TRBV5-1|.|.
TGCGCCAGCAGCGGGGAAGACAGAGACTATGGCTACACCTTC
CASSGEDRDYGYTF
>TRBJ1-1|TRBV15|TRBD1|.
TGTGCCACCAGCAGAACCCGGACAGGGACCAACACTGAAGCTTTCTTT
CATSRTRTGTNTEAFF
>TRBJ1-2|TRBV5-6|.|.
TGTGCCAGCAGCCGAGGGGAGGCCACCCGTTATGGCTACACCTTC
CASSRGEATRYGYTF
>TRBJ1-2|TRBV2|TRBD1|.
TGTGCCAGCAGCGACTTTACAGGGGCCTATGGCTACACCTTC
CASSDFTGAYGYTF
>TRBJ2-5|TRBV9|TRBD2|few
TGTGCCAGCAGCCCAACTAGCGGGGGGGCGGGGGAGACCCAGTACTTC
CASSPTSGGAGETQYF
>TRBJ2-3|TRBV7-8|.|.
TGTGCCAGCAGCCCCCGGACAGATACGCAGTATTTT
CASSPRTDTQYF
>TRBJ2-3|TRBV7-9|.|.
TGTGCCAGCAGCTTAGCAAGTATACGCGGGTATTTT
CASSLASIRGYF
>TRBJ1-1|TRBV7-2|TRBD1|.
TGTGCCAGCAGCTCGGGGACAGGGAACACTGAAGCTTTCTTT
CASSSGTGNTEAFF
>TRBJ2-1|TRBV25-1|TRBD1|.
TGTGCCAGCAGTGAACTCTTGCCGGACAGGGATGGGGAGCAGTTCTTC
CASSELLPDRDGEQFF
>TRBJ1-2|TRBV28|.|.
TGTGCCAGCAGTTTGGGCAGGTATGGCTACACCTTC
CASSLGRYGYTF